This TCR beta chain was recovered during a study of blood T cell repertoires in COVID-19. The overall study: T cells, B-cell-depleted T cells, or PBMCs supplied cDNA or gDNA.

This clone was seen only once. Clones were sequenced by immunoSEQ multiplex PCR, and TCRdb holds only the in-frame ones, with some missing. The table has about 74,000 clones, roughly 76% seen once. V lost 6 bases and J 1 base, leaving 6 bases between the germline ends. This CDR3 contains 12 residues. Germline CDR1 LGHDT, CDR2 YNNKEL (reference sequence). The TCR comes from a man aged 70 or older with active or convalescent COVID-19. Sequenced: peripheral blood. This rearrangement joins TRBV3-1 (or the pseudogene TRBV3-2) to TRBJ1-1, with D perhaps matching TRBD1 (6 bases). The CDR3 sequence: CASRGQNTEAFF. CDR3 in DNA: TGTGCCAGCAGGGGACAGAACACTGAAGCTTTCTTT.